This T cell receptor (beta chain) was sequenced in a study of shared clonotypes between healthy human individuals. Background on the study: Each donor contributed plates that comprised three CD4 naive, three CD4 memory, two CD8 naive and one CD8 memory.

CD8 cells regarded as naive lacked CD45RO, were positively chosen for CCR7, and omitted terminally differentiated effector memory CD45RA+ cells. General study results and limits: As a rule, naive subsets had a larger estimated richness than memory subsets. Even with large depth, rarefaction showed that sorted-subset sequencing was incomplete. The generation probabilities recorded for non-shared clonotypes fell below those of clonotypes shared by all four donors.

Germline CDR1 reads MNHNS; CDR2 reads SASEGT. This CDR3 region has 16 residues. Losses at the gene ends were 2 bases for V and 0 bases for J; bases not matched to a gene: 2. The data were produced by immunoSEQ multiplex PCR, yet TCRdb's version contains in-frame clones alone and is incomplete. Among about 750,000 clones listed, almost 95% were seen once. Turning to this clone: Its antigen is not known.

The sequencing input was naive CD8+ T cells sorted from blood. V usage is TRBV6-1 and J usage is TRBJ1-5; 9 nucleotides align to TRBD1. This TCR derives from a man aged 25 to 40 in good health. The CDR3 region has the DNA TGTGCCAGCAGTGAATACAGGGGGCATAGCAATCAGCCCCAGCATTTT. This encodes CASSEYRGHSNQPQHF.